This TCR beta chain was recovered during a study of blood T cell repertoires in COVID-19. About the research overall: PBMCs, B-cell-depleted T cells, or T cells provided the cDNA or gDNA that made up the material.

The CDR3 consists of 16 residues. V was trimmed by 0 bases and J by 1 base, leaving 13 bases between them. This clone came up a few times. Sequenced by immunoSEQ multiplex PCR; TCRdb stores in-frame clones only, minus some. The repertoire includes roughly 140,000 clones, about four fifths of them detected once, and 8% to 9% sits in the top ten. Sequenced sample: peripheral blood. The gene calls are TRBV5-3 and TRBJ1-1; D is undetermined. TRBV5-3 is an ORF, with its function uncertain. This receptor was obtained from a human donor with acute or convalescent COVID-19. The donor label of this sample is uncertain. CDR3 DNA sequence: TGTGCCAGAAGCTTGGGCCGTTGGGCGCGGAACACTGAAGCTTTCTTT. As protein: CARSLGRWARNTEAFF.